A single T cell receptor (beta chain) is shown here with its context. Per the original methods: Using reference gene primer amplification, nucleated cell counts were estimated. Sequencing used immunoSEQ multiplex PCR; TCRdb keeps in-frame clones, though not all of them. The V and J calls and the clone size are those of that table, but D and trimming were determined from the DNA. The profile shows fewer than 180,000 clones, approximately 84% of them singletons. The CDR3 is 14 residues long. V was clipped by 6 bases and J by 1 base, with 10 bases between them. The germline CDR1 and CDR2 sequences are SGDLS and YYNGEE. These data originate in a study of blood T cell repertoires in COVID-19.

The chain links TRBV9 to TRBJ2-2, with D tentatively TRBD2 (6 bases). This TCR was recovered from an older man with acute or convalescent COVID-19. Sequenced input: peripheral blood. The CDR3 coding sequence is TGTGCCAGCAAGGCTAGCGAGAACACCGGGGAGCTGTTTTTT. Translation gives CASKASENTGELFF. The variable domain in full, completed from reference TRBV9 and TRBJ2-2, reads DSGVTQTPKHLITATGQRVTLRCSPRSGDLSVYWYQQSLDQGLQFLIQYYNGEERAKGNILERFSAQQFPDLHSELNLSSLELGDSALYFCASKASENTGELFFGEGSRLTVL.